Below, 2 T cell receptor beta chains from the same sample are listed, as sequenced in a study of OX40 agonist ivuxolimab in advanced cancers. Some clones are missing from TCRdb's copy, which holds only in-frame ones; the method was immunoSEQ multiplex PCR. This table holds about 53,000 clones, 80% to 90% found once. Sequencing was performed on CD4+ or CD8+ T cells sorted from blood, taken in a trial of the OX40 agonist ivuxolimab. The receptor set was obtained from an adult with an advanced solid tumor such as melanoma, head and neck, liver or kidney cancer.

The CDR3 sequence is CASSHLAGTNTGELFF. The DNA for the CDR3 is TGTGCCAGCAGCCATCTAGCGGGTACGAACACCGGGGAGCTGTTTTTT. V gene TRBV5-6 combines with J gene TRBJ2-2; TRBD2 aligns across 8 bases. Unmatched junction bases numbered 5, after V lost 4 bases and J lost 0 bases. Germline CDR1 reads SGHDT; CDR2 reads YYEEEE. This CDR3 is 16 amino acids long. The variable domain in full, completed from reference TRBV5-6 and TRBJ2-2, reads DAGVTQSPTHLIKTRGQQVTLRCSPKSGHDTVSWYQQALGQGPQFIFQYYEEEERQRGNFPDRFSGHQFPNYSSELNVNALLLGDSALYLCASSHLAGTNTGELFFGEGSRLTVL.

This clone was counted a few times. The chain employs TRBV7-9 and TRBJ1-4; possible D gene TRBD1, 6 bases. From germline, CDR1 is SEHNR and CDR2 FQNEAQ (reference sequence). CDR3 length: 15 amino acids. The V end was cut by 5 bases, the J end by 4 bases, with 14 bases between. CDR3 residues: CASSPLGAGNEKLFF. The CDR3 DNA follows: TGTGCCAGCAGCCCACTGGGGGCTGGTAATGAAAAACTGTTTTTT.